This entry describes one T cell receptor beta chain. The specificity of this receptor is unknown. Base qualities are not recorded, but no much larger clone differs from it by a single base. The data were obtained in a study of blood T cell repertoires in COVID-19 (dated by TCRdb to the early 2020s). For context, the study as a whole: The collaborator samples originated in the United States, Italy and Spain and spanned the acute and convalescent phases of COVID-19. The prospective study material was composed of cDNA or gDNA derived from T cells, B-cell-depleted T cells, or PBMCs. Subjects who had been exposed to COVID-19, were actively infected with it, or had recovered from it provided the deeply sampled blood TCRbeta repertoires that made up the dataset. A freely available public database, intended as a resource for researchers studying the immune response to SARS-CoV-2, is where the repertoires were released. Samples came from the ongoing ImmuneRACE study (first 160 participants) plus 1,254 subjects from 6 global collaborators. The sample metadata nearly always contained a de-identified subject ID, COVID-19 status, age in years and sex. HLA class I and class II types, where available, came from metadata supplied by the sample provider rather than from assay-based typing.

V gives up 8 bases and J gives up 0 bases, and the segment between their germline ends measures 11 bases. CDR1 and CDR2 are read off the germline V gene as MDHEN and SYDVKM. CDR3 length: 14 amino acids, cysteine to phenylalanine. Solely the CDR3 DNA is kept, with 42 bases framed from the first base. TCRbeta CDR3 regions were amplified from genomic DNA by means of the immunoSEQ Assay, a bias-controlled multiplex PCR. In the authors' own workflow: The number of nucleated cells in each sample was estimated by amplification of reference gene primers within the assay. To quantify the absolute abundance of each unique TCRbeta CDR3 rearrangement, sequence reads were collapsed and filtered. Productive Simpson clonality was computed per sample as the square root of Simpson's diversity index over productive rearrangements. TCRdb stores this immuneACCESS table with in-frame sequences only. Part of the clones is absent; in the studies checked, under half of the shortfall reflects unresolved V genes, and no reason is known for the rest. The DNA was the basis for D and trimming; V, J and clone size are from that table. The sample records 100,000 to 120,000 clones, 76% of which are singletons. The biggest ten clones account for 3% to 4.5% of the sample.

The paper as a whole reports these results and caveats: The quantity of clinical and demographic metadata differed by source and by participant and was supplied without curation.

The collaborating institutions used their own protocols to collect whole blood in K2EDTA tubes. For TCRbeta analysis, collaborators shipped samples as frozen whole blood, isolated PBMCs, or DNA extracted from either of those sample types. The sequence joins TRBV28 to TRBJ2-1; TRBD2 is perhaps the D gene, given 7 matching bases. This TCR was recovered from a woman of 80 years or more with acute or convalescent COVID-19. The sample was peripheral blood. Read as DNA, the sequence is TGTGCCAGCGCGGGGGCTAGCTCCTACAATGAGCAGTTCTTC. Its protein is CASAGASSYNEQFF.